Presented here are 3 T cell receptor beta chains from one specimen sequenced in a study of T cells after yellow fever vaccination. MiXCR, run by TCRdb on the 5' RACE reads, gives a single entry per CDR3 protein. The sample has more than 250,000 distinct CDR3 sequences, around 6.8% seen once. Sequencing used PBMCs, obtained roughly 46 days after the first yellow fever vaccination. These TCRs come from a man aged 18 to 29 who received the YFV17D yellow fever vaccine.

This chain links TRBV20-1 with TRBJ2-3; no firm D call. This CDR3 has 14 residues. Germline values: CDR1 DFQATT, CDR2 SNEGSKA (reference sequence). V lost 2 bases and J lost 0, with 9 bases in between. The CDR3 DNA follows: TGCAGTGCTAGAACAGAGCAAAGCACAGATACGCAGTATTTT. Its translation: CSARTEQSTDTQYF.

The CDR3 DNA sequence: TGTGCCAGCAGCTTGGGTCGGGGGGGTGACAATGAGCAGTTCTTC. As protein: CASSLGRGGDNEQFF. This chain uses TRBV5-4 with TRBJ2-1; 8 nucleotides match TRBD2. Germline trimming cut 0 bases from V and 5 bases from J; bases unmatched to any gene: 4. Germline loops: CDR1 SGHNT, CDR2 YYREEE (reference sequence). The CDR3 has 15 residues.

The rearrangement uses TRBV24-1 and TRBJ2-1; D perhaps matches TRBD2 (7 bases). The V end was cut by 2 bases, the J end by 1 base, with 17 bases between. The CDR3 is made up of 18 amino acids. From germline, CDR1 is KGHDR and CDR2 SFDVKD. CDR3 protein: CATSDSLGGEYSYNEQFF. The CDR3 bases are TGTGCCACCAGTGATTCCCTAGGGGGGGAATATTCCTACAATGAGCAGTTCTTC.